A single sample is the source of the 19 T cell receptor beta chains below, sequenced in a study of blood T cell repertoires in COVID-19. Libraries were prepared by immunoSEQ multiplex PCR; TCRdb keeps only in-frame clonotypes and omits some of them. The sample lists around 250,000 clones, 80% to 85% seen once, with 1.5% to 1.7% in the top ten. The source material was peripheral blood. Receptors originate from a woman in her thirties or forties who had recovered from COVID-19.

The V call is TRBV19, the J call TRBJ2-7; perhaps TRBD2 as D (7 bases). Germline V CDR1 and CDR2: LNHDA, SQIVND (reference sequence). The CDR3 consists of 12 residues. V lost 7 bases to trimming and J lost 6 bases, with 13 bases between them. CDR3 sequence (DNA): TGTGCCAGTAAAGGGAGGGGGTTCGAGCAGTACTTC. Translation gives CASKGRGFEQYF.

The genes are TRBV18 and TRBJ1-1, with D possibly being TRBD1 (6 bases). Germline loops: CDR1 KGHSH, CDR2 LQKENI. V was shortened by 3 bases and J by 5 bases, with 13 bases between the two germline ends. The CDR3 length is 14 residues. For the CDR3, the DNA is TGTGCCAGCTCACCCCCACAGGGAGATACTGAAGCTTTCTTT. Translating gives CASSPPQGDTEAFF.

This chain uses TRBV15 with TRBJ1-5; D is possibly TRBD1 (5 bases). The CDR3 runs to 16 residues. CDR1 is LNHNV and CDR2 is YYDKDF in the germline V gene (reference sequence). Trimming stripped 5 bases from V and 1 base from J, with 15 bases between. The chain's CDR3 is CATSSARGLSNQPQHF. The CDR3 region has the DNA TGTGCCACCAGCTCGGCTCGGGGGTTGAGCAATCAGCCCCAGCATTTT.

Many counts were recorded for this clone. V and J are TRBV6-2 or TRBV6-3 and TRBJ2-7; tentatively, D is TRBD1 (6 bases). CDR1 and CDR2 (germline): MNHEY, SVGEGT. The ends were cut back, 2 bases at V and 6 bases at J, with 11 bases in the middle. The CDR3 runs to 13 residues. CDR3 residues: CASSYRDTAEQYF. The CDR3 DNA reads TGTGCCAGCAGTTACCGGGACACCGCCGAGCAGTACTTC.

This clone was counted a few times. The rearrangement uses TRBV3-1 (or the pseudogene TRBV3-2) and TRBJ1-1, with TRBD1 as a possible D gene (6 bases). This CDR3 region has 13 residues. V gave up 4 bases and J gave up 4 bases, with 10 bases separating them. Germline CDR1 is LGHDT and CDR2 is YNNKEL (reference sequence). DNA for the CDR3: TGTGCCAGCAGCCGATTCAGGGGCACTGAAGCTTTCTTT. It translates to CASSRFRGTEAFF.

This chain links TRBV27 with TRBJ2-1, with 10 bases matching TRBD2. CDR3 length: 15 amino acids. The V and J ends lost 2 bases and 7 bases, in that order; junction bases with no gene match: 5. Per the germline V gene, CDR1 is MNHEY and CDR2 is SMNVEV (reference sequence). The CDR3 DNA reads as TGTGCCAGCAGTTTAATAGCGGGGGGAATGAATGAGCAGTTCTTC. Protein sequence: CASSLIAGGMNEQFF.

The chain recombines TRBV19 with TRBJ1-1; maybe TRBD1 (6 bases). The germline gives CDR1 LNHDA, CDR2 SQIVND (reference sequence). Trimming left V 6 bases short and J 1 base short, with 12 bases between. The CDR3 is made up of 14 amino acids. CDR3 sequence: CASRRGHPNTEAFF. The CDR3 DNA sequence: TGTGCCAGTAGACGGGGACACCCGAACACTGAAGCTTTCTTT.

This chain links TRBV5-1 with TRBJ2-5, with 10 bases lining up with TRBD2. The V segment lost 0 bases and the J segment 2 bases; nucleotides outside the gene matches: 7. From germline, CDR1 is SGHRS and CDR2 YFSETQ. This CDR3 contains 17 residues. In nucleotides, the CDR3 is TGCGCCAGCAGCTTGGCTTGGATAGCGGGGGGTCAAGAGACCCAGTACTTC. Translation: CASSLAWIAGGQETQYF.

The CDR3 loop reads CAIKSDSYNEQFF. The CDR3 DNA follows: TGTGCCATCAAGTCAGACTCCTACAATGAGCAGTTCTTC. The V gene is TRBV10-3, the J gene TRBJ2-1; D uncertain. The CDR3 runs 13 residues. Germline V gene lookup returns CDR1 ENHRY and CDR2 SYGVKD. Between the trimmed V and J ends, which lost 7 bases and 0 bases, there was a span of 7 bases.

About this clone itself: The junction departs from germline at one end; a sequencing error may be responsible. The chain employs TRBV30 and TRBJ1-2; D is possibly TRBD1 (5 bases). From germline, CDR1 is GTSNPN and CDR2 SVGIG (reference sequence). CDR3 length: 11 residues. This CDR3 reads CAWNRQGILAF. CDR3 nucleotide sequence: TGTGCCTGGAACCGTCAGGGTATTTTGGCCTTC. Together with reference TRBV30 and TRBJ1-2, the CDR3 gives the full variable domain: SQTIHQWPATLVQPVGSPLSLECTVEGTSNPNLYWYRQAAGRGLQLLFYSVGIGQISSEVPQNLSASRPQDRQFILSSKKLLLSDSGFYLCAWNRQGILAFGSGTRLTVV.

The chain's CDR3 is CASSLGLAGGRSTDTQYF. The CDR3 DNA sequence: TGTGCCAGCAGCTTAGGACTAGCGGGGGGGCGAAGCACAGATACGCAGTATTTT. The chain uses TRBV13 and TRBJ2-3; 13 nucleotides align to TRBD2. Trimming at V came to 0 bases and at J to 0 bases, leaving 3 bases not matched to a gene. The CDR3 sequence is 18 residues long. Per the germline V gene, CDR1 is PRHDT and CDR2 is FYEKMQ (reference sequence).

With regard to this clone: Other DNA sequences in this specimen translate into the identical CDR3. The rearrangement links TRBV24-1 to TRBJ1-5; D remains unclear. Germline V lookup: CDR1 KGHDR, CDR2 SFDVKD. V shed 2 bases and J shed 4 bases, with 2 bases lying between them. CDR3 size: 12 residues. CDR3 sequence (DNA): TGTGCCACCAGTGATTCAAATCAGCCCCAGCATTTT. It translates to CATSDSNQPQHF.

The V and J genes are TRBV5-1 and TRBJ1-4; D may be TRBD1 (6 bases). V lost 3 bases to trimming and J lost 5 bases, with 11 bases between them. CDR1 SGHRS and CDR2 YFSETQ come from the germline V gene. CDR3 length: 14 residues. CDR3 sequence (DNA): TGCGCCAGCAGCTCGCAGGGGCTGAATGAAAAACTGTTTTTT. This gives the protein CASSSQGLNEKLFF.

CDR3 DNA sequence: TGTGCCAGCGGAGGGGGCAGGGACACTGAAGCTTTCTTT. The encoded protein is CASGGGRDTEAFF. This chain joins TRBV28 and TRBJ1-1; 7 nucleotides agree with TRBD1. J lost 3 bases, V lost 8 bases, and 6 bases had no gene match. CDR1 is MDHEN and CDR2 is SYDVKM in the germline V gene. The CDR3 contains 13 residues.

V and J are TRBV27 and TRBJ1-2; possible D gene TRBD1, 5 bases. The CDR3 covers 13 residues. Germline CDR1 reads MNHEY; CDR2 reads SMNVEV (reference sequence). V gave up 7 bases and J gave up 6 bases, with 15 bases separating them. This CDR3 reads CASTDSPRDGYTF. CDR3 in DNA: TGTGCCAGCACAGACAGCCCTAGGGATGGCTACACCTTC.

A single count supports this clone. The CDR3 nucleotides read TGTGCCTGGAACGTGGGGGGGGCGCGGGGCTACACCTTC. Translation gives CAWNVGGARGYTF. This chain connects TRBV30 to TRBJ1-2; D is possibly TRBD1 (6 bases). V shed 4 bases and J shed 8 bases, with 17 bases lying between them. The CDR3 consists of 13 residues. The V gene's germline CDR1 is GTSNPN and CDR2 SVGIG (reference sequence).

V usage is TRBV5-4 and J usage is TRBJ2-7; tentatively, D is TRBD1 (5 bases). This CDR3 comprises 14 residues. CDR1 SGHNT and CDR2 YYREEE come from the germline V gene (reference sequence). V was clipped by 3 bases and J by 2 bases, with 12 bases between them. In DNA form, the CDR3 reads TGTGCCAGCAGCTGGGGTACAGGTCCCTACGAGCAGTACTTC. This gives the protein CASSWGTGPYEQYF.

J is TRBJ2-2 and V is TRBV28; TRBD1 matches at 8 bases. Germline trimming cut 1 base from V and 1 base from J; bases unmatched to any gene: 5. CDR1 is MDHEN, CDR2 SYDVKM, per germline. The CDR3 consists of 17 residues. The CDR3, as DNA: TGTGCCAGCAGTTTATCAGTGGGACAGGTGAACACCGGGGAGCTGTTTTTT. Its translation: CASSLSVGQVNTGELFF.

The chain couples TRBV28 to TRBJ2-7; 8 nucleotides align to TRBD1. The length of the CDR3 is 14 residues. CDR1 and CDR2 from the germline V gene are MDHEN and SYDVKM. V lost 5 bases, J lost 0 bases, and 3 bases stayed unmatched. CDR3 residues: CASSDRGHSYEQYF. CDR3 DNA: TGTGCCAGCAGTGACAGGGGACACTCCTACGAGCAGTACTTC.